The present T cell receptor beta chain was sequenced within a study of cytomegalovirus exposure and HLA in healthy donors. The data were produced by immunoSEQ multiplex PCR, yet TCRdb's version contains in-frame clones alone and is incomplete. The sample has 260,000 or so clones, approximately 87% seen once. The V gene lost 7 bases and the J gene lost 2 bases, with 9 bases spanning the gap. Germline V gene sequence: CDR1 MNHNY, CDR2 SVGAGI (reference sequence). The CDR3 has 14 residues. Sequences were obtained from PBMCs. This receptor was taken from a young woman in good health and CMV-seronegative. This sequence joins TRBV6-6 and TRBJ2-6; possibly TRBD1 for D (6 bases). CDR3 amino acids: CASNNRAGANVLTF. The CDR3, as DNA: TGTGCCAGCAATAACAGGGCTGGGGCCAACGTCCTGACTTTC.